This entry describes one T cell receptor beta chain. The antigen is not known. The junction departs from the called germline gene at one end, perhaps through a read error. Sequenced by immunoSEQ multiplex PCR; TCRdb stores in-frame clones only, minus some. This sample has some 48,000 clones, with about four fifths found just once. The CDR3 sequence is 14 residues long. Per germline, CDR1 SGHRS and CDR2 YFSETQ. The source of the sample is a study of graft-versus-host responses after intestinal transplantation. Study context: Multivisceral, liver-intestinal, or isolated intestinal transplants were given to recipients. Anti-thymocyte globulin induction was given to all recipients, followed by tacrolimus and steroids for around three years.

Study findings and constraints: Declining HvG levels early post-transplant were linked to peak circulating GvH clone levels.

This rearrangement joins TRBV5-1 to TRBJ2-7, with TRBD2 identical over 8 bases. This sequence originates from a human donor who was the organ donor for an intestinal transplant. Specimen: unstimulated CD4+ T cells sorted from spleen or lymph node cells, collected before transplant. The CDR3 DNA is TGCGCCAACAGCTTGATCGGGACTAGCTACGAGCAGTACTTC. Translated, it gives CANSLIGTSYEQYF.